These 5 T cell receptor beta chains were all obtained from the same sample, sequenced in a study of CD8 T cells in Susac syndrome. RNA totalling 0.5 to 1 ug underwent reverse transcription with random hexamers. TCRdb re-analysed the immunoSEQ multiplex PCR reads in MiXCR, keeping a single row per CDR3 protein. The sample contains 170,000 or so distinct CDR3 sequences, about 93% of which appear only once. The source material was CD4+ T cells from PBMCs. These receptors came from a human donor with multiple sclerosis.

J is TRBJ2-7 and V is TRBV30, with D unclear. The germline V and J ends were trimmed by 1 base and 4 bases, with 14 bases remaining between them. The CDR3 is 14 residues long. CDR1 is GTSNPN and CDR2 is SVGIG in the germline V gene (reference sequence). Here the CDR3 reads CAWSGVGNTYEQYF. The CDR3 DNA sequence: TGTGCCTGGAGTGGGGTCGGCAATACGTACGAGCAGTACTTC.

CDR3 in DNA: TGTGCCAGCAGTTTTTCCTCAGCGGGGGATACGCAGTATTTT. This gives the protein CASSFSSAGDTQYF. The V call is TRBV5-6, the J call TRBJ2-3; 7 bases match TRBD2. After removal of 5 bases from V and 6 bases from J, the junction contained 9 bases not matched to a gene. This CDR3 has 14 residues. Germline loops: CDR1 SGHDT, CDR2 YYEEEE.

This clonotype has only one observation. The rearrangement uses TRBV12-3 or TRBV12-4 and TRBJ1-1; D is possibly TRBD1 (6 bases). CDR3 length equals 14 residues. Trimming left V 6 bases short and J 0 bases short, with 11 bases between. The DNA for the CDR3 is TGTGCCAGCAGCGGACAGATCATGAACACTGAAGCTTTCTTT. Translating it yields CASSGQIMNTEAFF.

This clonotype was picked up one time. The CDR3 sequence is CASSLRSTTEAFF. CDR3 in DNA: TGTGCCAGCAGCTTAAGGTCGACGACTGAAGCTTTCTTT. The chain has TRBV11-1 and TRBJ1-1; D remains ambiguous. Trimming took off 2 bases at V and 5 bases at J, with 9 bases between the two ends. Germline V lookup: CDR1 SGHAT, CDR2 FQDESV (reference sequence). This CDR3 comprises 13 residues.

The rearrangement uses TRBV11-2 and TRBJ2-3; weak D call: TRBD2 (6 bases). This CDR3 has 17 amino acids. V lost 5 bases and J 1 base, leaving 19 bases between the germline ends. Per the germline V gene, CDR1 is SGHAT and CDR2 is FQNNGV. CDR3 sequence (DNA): TGTGCCAGCAGCACGCAGCCCCTAGCGTTCGGCACAGATACGCAGTATTTT. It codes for CASSTQPLAFGTDTQYF.